This entry concerns a single T cell receptor beta chain. This sample is drawn from a study of blood T cell repertoires in COVID-19. Per germline, CDR1 LGHDT and CDR2 YNNKEL (reference sequence). The CDR3 is 19 residues long. The ends lost 0 bases at V and 7 bases at J; junction bases unmatched: 14. Only in-frame clones appear in the TCRdb table, and some are missing; sequencing was by immunoSEQ multiplex PCR. The sample holds fewer than 15,000 clones; roughly 90% are singletons and the top ten take 11% to 15%. This chain links TRBV3-1 (or the pseudogene TRBV3-2) with TRBJ2-1; 11 nucleotides align to TRBD2. Sequences were obtained from peripheral blood. This clonotype originated in a human donor in a cohort sampled during active COVID-19. This CDR3 is CASSQDFTSLAGGGNEQFF. CDR3 coding DNA: TGTGCCAGCAGCCAAGATTTTACGTCCCTAGCGGGGGGAGGGAATGAGCAGTTCTTC.